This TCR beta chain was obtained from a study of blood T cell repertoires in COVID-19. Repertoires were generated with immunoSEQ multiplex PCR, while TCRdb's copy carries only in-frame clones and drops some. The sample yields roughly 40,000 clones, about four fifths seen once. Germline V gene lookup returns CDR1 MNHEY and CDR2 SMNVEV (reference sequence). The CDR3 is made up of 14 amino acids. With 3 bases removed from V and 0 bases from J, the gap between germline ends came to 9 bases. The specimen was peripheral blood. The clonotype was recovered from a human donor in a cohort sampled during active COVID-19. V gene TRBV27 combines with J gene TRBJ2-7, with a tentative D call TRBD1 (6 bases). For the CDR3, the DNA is TGTGCCAGCAGTTTGACAGGAAGCTCCTACGAGCAGTACTTC. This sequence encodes CASSLTGSSYEQYF.